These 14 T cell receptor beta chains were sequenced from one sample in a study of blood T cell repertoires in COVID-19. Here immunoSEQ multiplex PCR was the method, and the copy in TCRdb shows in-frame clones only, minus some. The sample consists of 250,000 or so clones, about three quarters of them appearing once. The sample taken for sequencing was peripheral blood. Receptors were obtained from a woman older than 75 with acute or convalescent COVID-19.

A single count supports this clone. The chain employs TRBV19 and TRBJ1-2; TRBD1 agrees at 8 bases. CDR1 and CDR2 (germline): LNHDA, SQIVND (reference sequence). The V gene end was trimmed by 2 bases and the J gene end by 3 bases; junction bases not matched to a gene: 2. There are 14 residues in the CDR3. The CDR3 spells CASSIHRGDYGYTF. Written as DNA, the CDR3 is TGTGCCAGTAGTATACACAGGGGGGACTATGGCTACACCTTC.

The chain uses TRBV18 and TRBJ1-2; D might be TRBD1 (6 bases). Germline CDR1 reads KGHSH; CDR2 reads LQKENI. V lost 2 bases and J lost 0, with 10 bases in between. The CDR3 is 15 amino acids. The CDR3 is CASSPRDNTNYGYTF. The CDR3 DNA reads TGTGCCAGCTCACCAAGGGACAATACTAACTATGGCTACACCTTC.

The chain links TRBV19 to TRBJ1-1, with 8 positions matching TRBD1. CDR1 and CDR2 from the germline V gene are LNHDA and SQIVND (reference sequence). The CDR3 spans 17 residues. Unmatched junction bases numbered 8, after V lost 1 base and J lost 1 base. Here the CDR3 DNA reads TGTGCCAGTAGTATAGGAGGATGGACAGGGAAGAACACTGAAGCTTTCTTT. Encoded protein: CASSIGGWTGKNTEAFF.

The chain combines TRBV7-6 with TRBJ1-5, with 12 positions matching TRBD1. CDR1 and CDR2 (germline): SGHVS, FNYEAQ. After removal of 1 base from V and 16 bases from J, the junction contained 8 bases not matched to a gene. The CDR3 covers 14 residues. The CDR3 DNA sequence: TGTGCCAGCAGCTTAGAGGGACAGGGGGCGAGGGTACATTTT. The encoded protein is CASSLEGQGARVHF.

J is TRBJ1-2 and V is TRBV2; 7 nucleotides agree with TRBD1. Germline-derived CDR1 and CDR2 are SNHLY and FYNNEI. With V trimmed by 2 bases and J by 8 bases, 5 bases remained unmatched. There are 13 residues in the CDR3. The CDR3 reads CASSETGVRGYTF. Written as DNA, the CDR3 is TGTGCCAGCAGTGAAACAGGGGTCCGAGGCTACACCTTC.

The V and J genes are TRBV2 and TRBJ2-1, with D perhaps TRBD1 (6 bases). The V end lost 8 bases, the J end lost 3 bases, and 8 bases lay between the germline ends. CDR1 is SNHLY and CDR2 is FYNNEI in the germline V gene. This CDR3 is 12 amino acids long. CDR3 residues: CASYRDYNEQFF. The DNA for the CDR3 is TGTGCCAGCTACAGGGACTACAATGAGCAGTTCTTC.

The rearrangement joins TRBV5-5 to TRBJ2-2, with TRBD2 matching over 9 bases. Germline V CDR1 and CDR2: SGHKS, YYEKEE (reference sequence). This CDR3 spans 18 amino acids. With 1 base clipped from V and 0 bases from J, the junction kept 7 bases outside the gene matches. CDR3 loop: CASSLLPSGATNTGELFF. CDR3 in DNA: TGTGCCAGCAGCTTGCTTCCTAGCGGGGCGACGAACACCGGGGAGCTGTTTTTT.

The CDR3 loop reads CASSVTEQLDTQYF. CDR3 sequence (DNA): TGTGCCAGCAGTGTAACAGAGCAATTAGATACGCAGTATTTT. The V and J genes are TRBV2 and TRBJ2-3; no firm D call. The germline gives CDR1 SNHLY, CDR2 FYNNEI. V lost 4 bases to trimming and J lost 5 bases, with 13 bases between them. CDR3 size: 14 residues.

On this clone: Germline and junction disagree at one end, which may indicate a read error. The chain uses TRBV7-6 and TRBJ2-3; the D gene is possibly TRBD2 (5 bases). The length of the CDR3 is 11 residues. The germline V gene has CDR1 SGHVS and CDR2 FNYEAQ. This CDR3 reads CASSSAGPGFF. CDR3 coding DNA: TGTGCCAGCAGCTCAGCTGGACCGGGATTTTTT.

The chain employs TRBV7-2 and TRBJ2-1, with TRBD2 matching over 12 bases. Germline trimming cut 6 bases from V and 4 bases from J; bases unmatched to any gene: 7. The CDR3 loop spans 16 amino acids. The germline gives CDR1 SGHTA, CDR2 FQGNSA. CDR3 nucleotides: TGTGCCAGCAGATCTGGTGGGACTAGCGGGTACAATGAGCAGTTCTTC. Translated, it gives CASRSGGTSGYNEQFF.

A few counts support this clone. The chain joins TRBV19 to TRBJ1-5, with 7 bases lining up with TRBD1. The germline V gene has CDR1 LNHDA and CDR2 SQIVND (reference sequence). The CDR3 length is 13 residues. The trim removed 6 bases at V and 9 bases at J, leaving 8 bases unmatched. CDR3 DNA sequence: TGTGCCAGTAGGGGACAGAAGATACGGCCCCAGCATTTT. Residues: CASRGQKIRPQHF.

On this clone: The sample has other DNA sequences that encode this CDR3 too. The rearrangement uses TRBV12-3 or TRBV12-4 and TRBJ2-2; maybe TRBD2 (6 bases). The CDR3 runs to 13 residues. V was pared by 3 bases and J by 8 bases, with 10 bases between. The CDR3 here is CASSFRGTGELFF. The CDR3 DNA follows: TGTGCCAGCAGTTTTCGAGGGACTGGGGAGCTGTTTTTT.

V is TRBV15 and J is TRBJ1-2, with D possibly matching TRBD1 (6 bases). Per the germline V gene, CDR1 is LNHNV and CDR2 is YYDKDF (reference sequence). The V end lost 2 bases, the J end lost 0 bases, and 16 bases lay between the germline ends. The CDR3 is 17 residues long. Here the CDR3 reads CATSRMDLDSSNYGYTF. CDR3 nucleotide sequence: TGTGCCACCAGCAGAATGGATCTGGACAGTTCTAACTATGGCTACACCTTC.

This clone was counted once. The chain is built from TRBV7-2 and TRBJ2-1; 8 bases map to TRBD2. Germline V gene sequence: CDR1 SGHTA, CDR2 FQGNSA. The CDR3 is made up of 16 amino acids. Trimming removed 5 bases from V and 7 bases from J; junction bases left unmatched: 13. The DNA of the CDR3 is TGTGCCAGCAGCGTCGGGACTAGGGGGTTTAAGAATGAGCAGTTCTTC. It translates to CASSVGTRGFKNEQFF.